The rows below give T cell receptor beta chains drawn from one sample of a study of naive and memory T cell subsets. In TCRdb, the UMI-ligation and nested PCR reads were re-called with MiXCR into one record per CDR3 protein. The sample lists 30,000 to 40,000 distinct CDR3 sequences, about 18% occurring once. The sequenced sample consisted of effector memory CD4+ T cells from blood. The receptors shown here come from a human donor in good health. Each CDR3 is given with its conserved first and last residue. The D gene is left open where the match is weak. Rows may omit the clone size; those that give it use once, few, many or a size class.

J	V	size	D	CDR3	DNA
TRBJ1-2	TRBV6-2/TRBV6-3	many	TRBD1	CASSYPAGQGPGGYTF	TGTGCCAGCAGTTACCCCGCGGGACAGGGGCCCGGTGGCTACACCTTC
TRBJ2-3	TRBV4-1	-	TRBD2	CASSLTSGATSTDTQYF	TGCGCCAGCAGCCTGACTAGCGGAGCTACTAGCACAGATACGCAGTATTTT
TRBJ2-1	TRBV20-1	-	-	CSASPGHSYKEQFF	TGCAGTGCTTCTCCTGGGCACTCCTACAAAGAGCAGTTCTTC
TRBJ2-7	TRBV6-1	-	TRBD1	CASSEVGTGSYEQYF	TGTGCCAGCAGTGAAGTCGGGACAGGGTCCTACGAGCAGTACTTC
TRBJ2-2	TRBV12-3/TRBV12-4	few	-	CASSQGGINTGELFF	TGTGCCAGCAGTCAGGGGGGGATAAACACCGGGGAGCTGTTTTTT
TRBJ2-7	TRBV18	many	-	CASSPPAGAGEQYF	TGTGCCAGCTCACCACCGGCCGGGGCCGGGGAGCAGTACTTC
TRBJ2-2	TRBV27	-	TRBD2	CASTRGSAGELFF	TGTGCCAGCACCCGCGGGAGCGCCGGGGAGCTGTTTTTT
TRBJ2-3	TRBV12-3/TRBV12-4	-	-	CASSWDSPGTDTQYF	TGTGCCAGCAGTTGGGACTCCCCGGGCACAGATACGCAGTATTTT
TRBJ1-1	TRBV19	-	-	CASSEVRGTEAFF	TGTGCCAGTAGTGAGGTCAGAGGGACTGAAGCTTTCTTT
TRBJ1-1	TRBV19	few	-	CASRTMNTEAFF	TGTGCCAGTAGGACAATGAACACTGAAGCTTTCTTT
TRBJ2-3	TRBV20-1	-	TRBD2	CSAIIAGVRDTQYF	TGCAGTGCTATTATAGCGGGAGTTAGAGATACGCAGTATTTT
TRBJ2-5	TRBV20-1	-	TRBD2	CSARDSGQFQETQYF	TGCAGTGCTAGAGATAGCGGGCAGTTTCAAGAGACCCAGTACTTC
TRBJ1-5	TRBV19	many	-	CASRIRHFNQPQHF	TGTGCCAGTAGGATACGACACTTCAATCAGCCCCAGCATTTT
TRBJ1-1	TRBV3-1	few	-	CASSHAGIEPAFF	TGTGCCAGCAGCCATGCCGGGATCGAACCAGCTTTCTTT